This entry is about one T cell receptor beta chain. Here immunoSEQ multiplex PCR was the method, and the copy in TCRdb shows in-frame clones only, minus some. The profile shows tens of thousands of clones, about 88% of them singletons. The sample originates from a study of blood T cell repertoires in COVID-19. The wider study: Sources were T cells, B-cell-depleted T cells, or PBMCs; the material itself was cDNA or gDNA.

V dropped 5 bases and J dropped 8 bases, with 10 bases sitting between them. Germline CDR1 SGHRS, CDR2 YFSETQ. CDR3 size: 11 residues. The chain carries TRBV5-1 and TRBJ1-2; weak D call: TRBD1 (6 bases). The receptor's source is a man aged 35 to 55 with acute or convalescent COVID-19. The sequencing input was peripheral blood. In nucleotides, the CDR3 is TGCGCCAGCAGTACAGGGTTCGGCTACACCTTC. Residues: CASSTGFGYTF.